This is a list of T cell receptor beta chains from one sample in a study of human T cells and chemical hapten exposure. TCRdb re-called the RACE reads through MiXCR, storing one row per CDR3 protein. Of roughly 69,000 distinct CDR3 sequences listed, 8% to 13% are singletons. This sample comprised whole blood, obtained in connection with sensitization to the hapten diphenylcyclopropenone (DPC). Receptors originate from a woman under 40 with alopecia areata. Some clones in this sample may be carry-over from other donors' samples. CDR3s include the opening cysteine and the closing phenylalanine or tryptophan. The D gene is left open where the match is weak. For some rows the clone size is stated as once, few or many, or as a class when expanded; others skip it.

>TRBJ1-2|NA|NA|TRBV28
CASSLQGPRGYTF
TGTGCCAGCAGTTTACAGGGGCCCAGGGGCTACACCTTC
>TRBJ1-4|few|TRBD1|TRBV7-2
CASTQGQGNEKLFF
TGTGCCAGCACGCAGGGACAGGGCAATGAAAAACTGTTTTTT
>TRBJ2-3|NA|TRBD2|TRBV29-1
CSVTSGPSTDTQYF
TGCAGCGTGACTAGCGGACCTAGCACAGATACGCAGTATTTT
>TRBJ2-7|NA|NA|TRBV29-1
CSVALPGGHSTSYEQYF
TGCAGCGTTGCCCTCCCCGGGGGACACTCGACCTCCTACGAGCAGTACTTC
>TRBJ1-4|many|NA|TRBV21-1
CASSKVWAATNEKLFF
TGTGCCAGCAGCAAAGTATGGGCCGCAACTAATGAAAAACTGTTTTTT
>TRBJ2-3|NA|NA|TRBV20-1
CSASTEDTQYF
TGCAGTGCAAGTACTGAAGATACGCAGTATTTT
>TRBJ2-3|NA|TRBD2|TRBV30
CAWESGRITDTQYF
TGTGCCTGGGAGAGCGGGAGGATCACAGATACGCAGTATTTT
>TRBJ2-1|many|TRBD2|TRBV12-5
CASASGLAGRNEQFF
TGTGCTAGTGCCTCGGGACTAGCGGGACGGAATGAGCAGTTCTTC
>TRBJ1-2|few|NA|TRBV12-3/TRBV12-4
CASSLGQLYGYTF
TGTGCCAGCAGTTTAGGACAGCTCTATGGCTACACCTTC
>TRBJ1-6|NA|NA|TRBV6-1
CASSEWRVAF
TGTGCCAGCAGTGAATGGCGAGTCGCGTTT
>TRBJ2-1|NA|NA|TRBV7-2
CASSPRGQMGEDEQFF
TGTGCCAGCAGCCCCCGCGGACAGATGGGAGAAGATGAGCAGTTCTTC
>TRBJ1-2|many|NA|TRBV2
CASSGLSGVNGYTF
TGTGCCAGCAGTGGGCTGTCAGGGGTCAATGGCTACACCTTC
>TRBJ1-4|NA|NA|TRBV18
CASGAATNEKLFF
TGTGCCAGCGGGGCCGCAACTAATGAAAAACTGTTTTTT
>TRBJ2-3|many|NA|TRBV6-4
CASSEEGGTDTQYF
TGTGCCAGCAGTGAGGAAGGGGGCACAGATACGCAGTATTTT
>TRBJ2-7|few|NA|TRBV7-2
CASSLLWGAGEQYF
TGTGCCAGCAGCTTACTCTGGGGGGCTGGGGAGCAGTACTTC
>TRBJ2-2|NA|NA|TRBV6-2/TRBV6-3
CASTKGGGAWMNTGELFF
TGTGCCAGCACTAAGGGAGGGGGAGCGTGGATGAACACCGGGGAGCTGTTTTTT
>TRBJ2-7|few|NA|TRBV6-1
CALGRTDLAYEQYF
TGTGCCCTCGGTCGGACAGACCTAGCCTACGAGCAGTACTTC
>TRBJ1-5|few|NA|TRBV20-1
CSARGVASNQPQHF
TGCAGTGCTAGAGGGGTTGCGAGCAATCAGCCCCAGCATTTT
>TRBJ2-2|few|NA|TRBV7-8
CASSLAGVGANTGELFF
TGTGCCAGCAGCTTAGCAGGTGTCGGAGCGAACACCGGGGAGCTGTTTTTT
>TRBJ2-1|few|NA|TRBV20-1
CSAATGAQFF
TGCAGTGCCGCGACAGGCGCGCAGTTCTTC
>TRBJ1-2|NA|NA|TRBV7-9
CASSFSTDYYGYTF
TGTGCCAGCAGCTTCTCTACAGACTACTATGGCTACACCTTC
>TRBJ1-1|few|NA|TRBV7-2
CAGSLRRVETFF
TGTGCCGGCAGCTTACGCAGGGTCGAGACTTTCTTT
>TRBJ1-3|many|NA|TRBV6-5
CASSYWVGMNSGNTIYF
TGTGCCAGCAGTTACTGGGTAGGAATGAACTCTGGAAACACCATATATTTT
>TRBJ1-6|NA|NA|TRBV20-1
CSAREGATGGSSPLHF
TGCAGTGCTAGAGAAGGTGCGACAGGAGGAAGTTCACCCCTCCACTTT
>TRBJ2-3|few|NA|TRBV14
CASSQDLQGSTDTQYF
TGTGCCAGCAGCCAAGATTTACAGGGTAGTACAGATACGCAGTATTTT
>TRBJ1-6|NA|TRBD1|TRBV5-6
CASSSRQGAYSPLHF
TGTGCCAGCAGCTCCCGACAGGGGGCTTATTCACCCCTCCACTTT
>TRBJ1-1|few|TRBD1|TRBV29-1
CSGQGRSTEAFF
TGCAGCGGACAGGGAAGGAGCACTGAAGCTTTCTTT
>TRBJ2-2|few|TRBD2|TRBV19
CASSKAGGANTGELFF
TGTGCCAGTAGCAAGGCGGGGGGCGCGAACACCGGGGAGCTGTTTTTT
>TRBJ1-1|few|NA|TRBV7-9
CASSLAPSRAEAFF
TGTGCCAGCAGCTTAGCTCCCTCCAGGGCTGAAGCTTTCTTT